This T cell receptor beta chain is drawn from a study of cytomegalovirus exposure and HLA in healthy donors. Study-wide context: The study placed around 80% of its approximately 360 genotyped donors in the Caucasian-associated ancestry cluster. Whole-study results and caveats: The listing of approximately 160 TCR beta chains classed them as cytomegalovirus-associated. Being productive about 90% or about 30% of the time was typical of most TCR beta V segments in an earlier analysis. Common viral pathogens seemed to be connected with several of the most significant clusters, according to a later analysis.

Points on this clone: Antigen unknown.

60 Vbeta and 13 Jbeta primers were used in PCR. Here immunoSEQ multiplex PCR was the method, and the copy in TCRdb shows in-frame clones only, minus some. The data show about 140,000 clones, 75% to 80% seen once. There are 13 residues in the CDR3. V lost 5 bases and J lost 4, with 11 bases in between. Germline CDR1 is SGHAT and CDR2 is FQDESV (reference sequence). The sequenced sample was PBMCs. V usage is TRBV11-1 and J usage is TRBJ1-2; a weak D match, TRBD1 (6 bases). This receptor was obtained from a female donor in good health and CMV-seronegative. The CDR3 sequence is CASSKDSVYGYTF. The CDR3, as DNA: TGTGCCAGCAGCAAGGACAGCGTCTATGGCTACACCTTC.